A selection of T cell receptor beta chains follows, all from one sample in a study of Tregs in tolerant kidney transplant recipients. Method: immunoSEQ multiplex PCR; TCRdb's copy keeps in-frame clones and lacks some. In the table there are some 88,000 clones, more than 80% of which are singletons. Source material: CD8+ T cells from blood. These receptors were collected from a human donor in good health. CDR3s include the opening cysteine and the closing phenylalanine or tryptophan. The D gene is left open where the match is weak. Clone sizes are given selectively: once, few, many, or a class where the clone is expanded.

size: NA
V: TRBV27
J: TRBJ2-7
D: NA
DNA: TGTGCCAGCAGTTCTGGGAAAACCTACGAGCAGTACTTC
CDR3: CASSSGKTYEQYF

size: NA
V: TRBV7-6
J: TRBJ1-3
D: NA
DNA: TGTGCCAGCAGCGTTGACAGCAGAGCTGGAAACACCATATATTTT
CDR3: CASSVDSRAGNTIYF

size: NA
V: TRBV5-1
J: TRBJ1-4
D: NA
DNA: TGCGCCAGCAGCCATTCCGGGGGTGCGGTGTTGGGTGAAAAACTGTTTTTT
CDR3: CASSHSGGAVLGEKLFF

size: NA
V: TRBV13
J: TRBJ2-5
D: NA
DNA: TGTGCCAGCAGCTTAGGCCAAAGGGAGGAGACCCAGTACTTC
CDR3: CASSLGQREETQYF

size: NA
V: TRBV6-5
J: TRBJ2-5
D: NA
DNA: TGTGCCAGCACGGACAGTAAAGAGACCCAGTACTTC
CDR3: CASTDSKETQYF

size: NA
V: TRBV7-9
J: TRBJ2-3
D: TRBD2
DNA: TGTGCCAGCAGCGGACTAGCGGGTAGCACAGATACGCAGTATTTT
CDR3: CASSGLAGSTDTQYF

size: NA
V: TRBV7-9
J: TRBJ1-1
D: TRBD1
DNA: TGTGCCAGCAGCCCTAGTAAGGGGATGACAGGGCGAGGGACTGAAGCTTTCTTT
CDR3: CASSPSKGMTGRGTEAFF

size: NA
V: TRBV19
J: TRBJ1-4
D: NA
DNA: TGTGCCAGCCGACCCCGGACAGACCTTCACGGGGAACTGTTTTTT
CDR3: CASRPRTDLHGELFF

size: once
V: TRBV4-2
J: TRBJ2-3
D: NA
DNA: TGTGCCAGCAGCGCCCGGGACCAGAGGGATACGCAGTATTTT
CDR3: CASSARDQRDTQYF

size: NA
V: TRBV5-5
J: TRBJ2-7
D: NA
DNA: TGTGCCAGCAGCTTCCAGGGGTGGGACGAGCAGTACTTC
CDR3: CASSFQGWDEQYF

size: NA
V: TRBV21-1
J: TRBJ2-7
D: NA
DNA: TGTGCCAGCAGCAAAGCCCAGGGTGGCTCCTACGAGCAGTACTTC
CDR3: CASSKAQGGSYEQYF

size: NA
V: TRBV9
J: TRBJ1-6
D: NA
DNA: TGTGCCAGCAGCACCGAGGGGACCCTTTCACCCCTCCACTTT
CDR3: CASSTEGTLSPLHF

size: NA
V: TRBV12-5
J: TRBJ1-3
D: NA
DNA: TGTGCTAGTGGCCCTGGGATGGCTGGAAACACCATATATTTT
CDR3: CASGPGMAGNTIYF

size: NA
V: TRBV6-5
J: TRBJ2-1
D: NA
DNA: TGTGCCAGCAGTTACTCGTTGAGACACGGCTACAATGAGCAGTTCTTC
CDR3: CASSYSLRHGYNEQFF

size: once
V: TRBV19
J: TRBJ2-7
D: NA
DNA: TGTGCCAGTAGTATAGGGGCAGGGTTGAACGAGCAGTACTTC
CDR3: CASSIGAGLNEQYF

size: NA
V: TRBV4-2
J: TRBJ2-5
D: TRBD2
DNA: TGTGCCAGCAGCGACGGGGGGGCGGCCGAGACCCAGTACTTC
CDR3: CASSDGGAAETQYF

size: few
V: TRBV15
J: TRBJ2-2
D: NA
DNA: TGTGCCACCAGCAGATCAAAGGGGACCGGGGAGCTGTTTTTT
CDR3: CATSRSKGTGELFF

size: NA
V: TRBV9
J: TRBJ2-7
D: TRBD2
DNA: TGTGCCAGCAGCTCTCTAGCGGGCCCCCGTGGGGAGCAGTACTTC
CDR3: CASSSLAGPRGEQYF

size: NA
V: TRBV19
J: TRBJ1-1
D: NA
DNA: TGTGCCAGTAGTCCAAAAGGGTTATACACTGAAGCTTTCTTT
CDR3: CASSPKGLYTEAFF

size: NA
V: TRBV6-5
J: TRBJ2-3
D: TRBD1
DNA: TGTGCCAGCACTAAGACGGGACAGTTCACAGATACGCAGTATTTT
CDR3: CASTKTGQFTDTQYF

size: NA
V: TRBV19
J: TRBJ2-1
D: TRBD1
DNA: TGTGCCAGTAGTATATCGGGCCGGGACAGATATGGGGGTGAGCAGTTCTTC
CDR3: CASSISGRDRYGGEQFF

size: NA
V: TRBV19
J: TRBJ2-2
D: NA
DNA: TGTGCCAGTAGTATCGGACTTTGGAGGAACACCGGGGAGCTGTTTTTT
CDR3: CASSIGLWRNTGELFF

size: NA
V: TRBV13
J: TRBJ2-3
D: NA
DNA: TGTGCCAGCAGCTTAGCTTCCAGGGTTTATACAGATACGCAGTATTTT
CDR3: CASSLASRVYTDTQYF

size: NA
V: TRBV30
J: TRBJ1-2
D: NA
DNA: TGTGCCTGGAAGGACGGATCTAACTATGGCTACACCTTC
CDR3: CAWKDGSNYGYTF

size: NA
V: TRBV5-6
J: TRBJ2-7
D: TRBD1
DNA: TGTGCCAGCAGCTTTGAACCGGGACAGATCTACGAGCAGTACTTC
CDR3: CASSFEPGQIYEQYF

size: once
V: TRBV2
J: TRBJ2-7
D: NA
DNA: TGTGCCAGCAGTGGTAGAGACTTCTCCTACGAGCAGTACTTC
CDR3: CASSGRDFSYEQYF

size: NA
V: TRBV5-4
J: TRBJ2-1
D: NA
DNA: TGTGCCAGCAGCTTGGGTGGGGAATACAATGAGCAGTTCTTC
CDR3: CASSLGGEYNEQFF

size: NA
V: TRBV7-6
J: TRBJ2-1
D: TRBD2
DNA: TGTGCCAGCAGCCTGGGAGGGGCACCCATGGGGCAGTTCTTC
CDR3: CASSLGGAPMGQFF

size: NA
V: TRBV27
J: TRBJ1-2
D: NA
DNA: TGTGCCAGCAGTTTTCACGAGGCCGCGGGGGGCTACACCTTC
CDR3: CASSFHEAAGGYTF

size: NA
V: TRBV27
J: TRBJ1-1
D: NA
DNA: TGTGCCAGCGGAGAGACAGAATACACTGAAGCTTTCTTT
CDR3: CASGETEYTEAFF

size: NA
V: TRBV6-6
J: TRBJ1-1
D: NA
DNA: TGTGCCAGCAGTGAGAACAGGGTAACTGAAGCTTTCTTT
CDR3: CASSENRVTEAFF

size: NA
V: TRBV10-3
J: TRBJ2-3
D: NA
DNA: TGTGCCATCAGTGAGGCAGGAAGCACAGATACGCAGTATTTT
CDR3: CAISEAGSTDTQYF

size: NA
V: TRBV14
J: TRBJ2-6
D: TRBD2
DNA: TGTGCCAGCAGCTCCGGGGGGTGGGCCAACGTCCTGACTTTC
CDR3: CASSSGGWANVLTF

size: NA
V: TRBV10-3
J: TRBJ2-4
D: NA
DNA: TGTGCCATCAGTGAGGAACACAAAAACATTCAGTACTTC
CDR3: CAISEEHKNIQYF

size: NA
V: TRBV11-2
J: TRBJ2-7
D: TRBD1
DNA: TGTGCCAGCAGTCCCATACAGGGGTACGAGCAGTACTTC
CDR3: CASSPIQGYEQYF

size: NA
V: TRBV5-4
J: TRBJ2-7
D: NA
DNA: TGTGCCAGCAGCTTGGGACAAGAAGGCCTTTACGAGCAGTACTTC
CDR3: CASSLGQEGLYEQYF

size: NA
V: TRBV19
J: TRBJ1-6
D: TRBD1
DNA: TGTGCCAGTAGTCCCAGGTGGGGACAGATGAATTCACCCCTCCACTTT
CDR3: CASSPRWGQMNSPLHF

size: NA
V: TRBV7-7
J: TRBJ2-5
D: TRBD2
DNA: TGTGCCAGCAGCTTAGTACTAGCGGGACAAGAGACCCAGTACTTC
CDR3: CASSLVLAGQETQYF

size: NA
V: TRBV6-5
J: TRBJ1-4
D: NA
DNA: TGTGCCAGCAGTATATATGGCGTCGGTAATGAAAAACTGTTTTTT
CDR3: CASSIYGVGNEKLFF

size: NA
V: TRBV7-8
J: TRBJ2-7
D: TRBD1
DNA: TGTGCCAGCAGCAATGGACAGGGCTACGAGCAGTACTTC
CDR3: CASSNGQGYEQYF

size: once
V: TRBV5-1
J: TRBJ1-4
D: NA
DNA: TGCGCCAGCAGCTTGACAGCCTCCCATCCCACAACTAATGAAAAACTGTTTTTT
CDR3: CASSLTASHPTTNEKLFF

size: NA
V: TRBV11-2
J: TRBJ2-7
D: NA
DNA: TGTGCCAGCACGGACAGCTATTACGAGCAGTACTTC
CDR3: CASTDSYYEQYF

size: NA
V: TRBV27
J: TRBJ1-1
D: TRBD1
DNA: TGTGCCAGCAGTTTAAGTCGGTTCCAACAGGGGAATCCTTTCTTT
CDR3: CASSLSRFQQGNPFF